The 22 T cell receptor beta chains listed next were all sequenced from one sample in a study of blood T cell repertoires in COVID-19. Some clones are missing from TCRdb's copy, which holds only in-frame ones; the method was immunoSEQ multiplex PCR. Here the sample spans 30,000 to 35,000 clones, about 85% being singletons. The sequencing sample was made of peripheral blood. These receptors came from a human donor with acute or convalescent COVID-19. The donor label of this sample is uncertain.

The rearrangement links TRBV30 to TRBJ2-1, with 9 bases lining up with TRBD1. The CDR3 totals 13 residues. Per germline, CDR1 GTSNPN and CDR2 SVGIG (reference sequence). Germline trimming cut 1 base from V and 6 bases from J; bases unmatched to any gene: 1. Here the CDR3 DNA reads TGTGCCTGGAGTGCACAGGGGGCCAATGAGCAGTTCTTC. It translates to CAWSAQGANEQFF.

The J gene is TRBJ2-3, the V gene TRBV14, with 8 positions matching TRBD1. V shed 3 bases, J shed 0 bases, and the junction held 8 bases outside the gene matches. The length of the CDR3 is 17 residues. Germline-derived CDR1 and CDR2 are SGHDN and FVKESK. The chain's CDR3 is CASSQWTGLTSTDTQYF. CDR3 coding DNA: TGTGCCAGCAGCCAGTGGACAGGGCTTACTAGCACAGATACGCAGTATTTT. The full variable domain, its missing parts supplied by reference TRBV14 and TRBJ2-3, is EAGVTQFPSHSVIEKGQTVTLRCDPISGHDNLYWYRRVMGKEIKFLLHFVKESKQDESGMPNNRFLAERTGGTYSTLKVQPAELEDSGVYFCASSQWTGLTSTDTQYFGPGTRLTVL.

The chain links TRBV19 to TRBJ1-1, with 7 positions matching TRBD1. This CDR3 region has 14 residues. The ends lost 8 bases at V and 0 bases at J; junction bases unmatched: 6. Germline V gives CDR1 LNHDA, CDR2 SQIVND (reference sequence). The CDR3: CASQDRALNTEAFF. CDR3 DNA: TGTGCCAGTCAAGACAGGGCGTTGAACACTGAAGCTTTCTTT.

V gene TRBV28 combines with J gene TRBJ1-1, with D tentatively TRBD1 (5 bases). Germline V gene sequence: CDR1 MDHEN, CDR2 SYDVKM. This CDR3 is built from 16 residues. V was pared by 4 bases and J by 0 bases, with 15 bases between. DNA of the CDR3: TGTGCCAGCAGTTCCTGGGGGGGAGGGATGAACACTGAAGCTTTCTTT. The encoded protein is CASSSWGGGMNTEAFF.

CDR3 sequence (DNA): TGTGCCAGCAGTCAGGGGAGCTCGAGTTCTGGCTACACCTTC. Residues: CASSQGSSSSGYTF. V and J are TRBV6-4 and TRBJ1-2; D may be TRBD1 (6 bases). Trimming pared 5 bases from V and 7 bases from J, leaving 17 bases between. Per germline, CDR1 MRHNA and CDR2 SNTAGT. The CDR3 consists of 14 residues.

This chain joins TRBV11-3 and TRBJ1-1; D gene uncertain. Trimming left V 8 bases short and J 1 base short, with 8 bases between. The CDR3 is made up of 12 amino acids. The germline V gene has CDR1 SGHNT and CDR2 YENEEA. CDR3 bases: TGTGCCAGCGGGCGTCAGAACACTGAAGCTTTCTTT. It specifies CASGRQNTEAFF. Supplemented by reference TRBV11-3 and TRBJ1-1, the full variable domain reads EAGVVQSPRYKIIEKKQPVAFWCNPISGHNTLYWYLQNLGQGPELLIRYENEEAVDDSQLPKDRFSAERLKGVDSTLKIQPAELGDSAVYLCASGRQNTEAFFGQGTRLTVV.

This clone was detected a few times. CDR3 sequence: CASSFGANSPLHF. In DNA, the CDR3 is TGTGCCAGCAGCTTCGGTGCCAATTCACCCCTCCACTTT. This chain connects TRBV7-2 to TRBJ1-6; no definite D call. Germline V gene lookup returns CDR1 SGHTA and CDR2 FQGNSA. This CDR3 region has 13 residues. Deletions cut 3 bases from V and 7 bases from J, with 7 bases between.

The sample holds one count of this clone. This chain connects TRBV9 to TRBJ2-3; 9 bases match TRBD2. Trimming removed 2 bases from V and 0 bases from J; junction bases left unmatched: 7. Per the germline V gene, CDR1 is SGDLS and CDR2 is YYNGEE. This CDR3 region has 17 residues. This chain's CDR3 is CASSVAGGPTSTDTQYF. CDR3 nucleotides: TGTGCCAGCAGCGTGGCGGGGGGGCCGACTAGCACAGATACGCAGTATTTT.

The J gene is TRBJ1-2, the V gene TRBV4-2, with a weak D call TRBD1 (5 bases). Germline CDR1 reads LGHNA; CDR2 reads YNFKEQ. This CDR3 is 15 amino acids long. V shed 1 base and J shed 5 bases, with 14 bases lying between them. The CDR3 coding sequence is TGTGCCAGCAGCCAAGGGATTTCGCCAGGGTATGGCTACACCTTC. Translated: CASSQGISPGYGYTF.

The chain combines TRBV28 with TRBJ1-1, with D tentatively TRBD1 (6 bases). Trimming took 6 bases from V and 3 from J, leaving 11 bases between them. Germline CDR1 MDHEN, CDR2 SYDVKM. The length of the CDR3 is 13 residues. The CDR3 region has the DNA TGTGCCAGCAGAGTAGGGGGAGACACTGAAGCTTTCTTT. Residues: CASRVGGDTEAFF.

The CDR3 region is CASSLWYGMNTEAFF. CDR3 DNA sequence: TGTGCCAGCAGCTTATGGTACGGTATGAACACTGAAGCTTTCTTT. This chain uses TRBV7-9 with TRBJ1-1; D gene unclear. The CDR3 consists of 15 residues. Deletions cut 2 bases from V and 0 bases from J, with 10 bases between. Germline-derived CDR1 and CDR2 are SEHNR and FQNEAQ (reference sequence).

The chain links TRBV12-5 to TRBJ1-5; D is ambiguous. The CDR3 spans 13 residues. V was shortened by 6 bases and J by 7 bases, with 13 bases between the two germline ends. Germline-derived CDR1 and CDR2 are LGHNT and FRNRAP. The CDR3 coding sequence is TGTGCTAGTGGGCAGGTTGCCGGACAGCCCCAGCATTTT. Translation gives CASGQVAGQPQHF.

This clone turned up a few times. The chain carries TRBV2 and TRBJ1-2, with 10 bases identical to TRBD1. Germline CDR1 SNHLY, CDR2 FYNNEI. The CDR3 extends over 14 amino acids. Losses at the gene ends were 4 bases for V and 7 bases for J; bases not matched to a gene: 6. The CDR3 bases are TGTGCCAGCAGTGCCTCCGGGACAGGGGTTGGCTACACCTTC. It encodes CASSASGTGVGYTF.

This clone was counted a single time. The chain carries TRBV11-1 and TRBJ2-7; 8 bases are shared with TRBD1. CDR1 and CDR2 (germline): SGHAT, FQDESV (reference sequence). The trim removed 5 bases at V and 6 bases at J, leaving 9 bases unmatched. This CDR3 has 14 amino acids. The CDR3 loop reads CASSLDGRGLEQYF. For the CDR3, the DNA is TGTGCCAGCAGCCTCGACGGCAGGGGGCTCGAGCAGTACTTC.

This clone was recorded only once. The rearrangement joins TRBV4-1 to TRBJ1-4; 11 nucleotides match TRBD1. From germline, CDR1 is MGHRA and CDR2 YSYEKL. V shed 1 base, J shed 7 bases, and the junction held 5 bases outside the gene matches. The CDR3 contains 16 residues. CDR3 in amino acids: CASSQGPGQGGEKLFF. CDR3 DNA: TGCGCCAGCAGCCAAGGACCGGGACAGGGGGGTGAAAAACTGTTTTTT.

The chain carries TRBV2 and TRBJ2-1, with 7 positions matching TRBD1. This CDR3 is built from 14 residues. The V gene's germline CDR1 is SNHLY and CDR2 FYNNEI. J was trimmed by 9 bases and V by 6 bases; bases with no gene match: 11. CDR3 sequence: CASSVQGDGTEQFF. The CDR3 bases are TGTGCCAGCAGCGTCCAGGGGGACGGAACTGAGCAGTTCTTC.

The rearrangement links TRBV18 to TRBJ1-4; no definite D call. CDR3 length equals 14 residues. The ends were cut back, 6 bases at V and 8 bases at J, with 16 bases in the middle. Germline CDR1 KGHSH, CDR2 LQKENI. CDR3 sequence (DNA): TGTGCCAGCTCTGAGGAGAGAACTTTCGAAAAACTGTTTTTT. The encoded protein is CASSEERTFEKLFF.

V usage is TRBV11-2 and J usage is TRBJ2-3; D is possibly TRBD1 (5 bases). Germline V CDR1 and CDR2: SGHAT, FQNNGV. The length of the CDR3 is 15 residues. Trimming shortened V by 3 bases and J by 1 base, and 11 bases separated the two germline ends. CDR3 nucleotide sequence: TGTGCCAGCAGCTTCTCCGACAGCCGCACAGATACGCAGTATTTT. Residues: CASSFSDSRTDTQYF.

This clone was found once. The chain couples TRBV24-1 to TRBJ2-5; 14 nucleotides align to TRBD2. Germline CDR1 reads KGHDR; CDR2 reads SFDVKD. Trimming cost V 4 bases and J 4 bases; bases outside gene matches: 10. The CDR3 length is 18 residues. CDR3 loop: CATSDSGTSGGLGETQYF. As DNA, the CDR3 is TGTGCCACCAGTGACTCCGGGACTAGCGGGGGATTAGGAGAGACCCAGTACTTC.

The chain couples TRBV11-2 to TRBJ1-1; D is ambiguous. The length of the CDR3 is 12 residues. Trimming pared 5 bases from V and 3 bases from J, leaving 7 bases between. From germline, CDR1 is SGHAT and CDR2 FQNNGV. This CDR3 is CASSPGYTEAFF. The CDR3 region has the DNA TGTGCCAGCAGCCCCGGTTACACTGAAGCTTTCTTT.

V usage is TRBV7-6 and J usage is TRBJ1-1; 10 bases align to TRBD1. V shed 5 bases, J shed 1 base, and the junction held 4 bases outside the gene matches. The CDR3 runs to 15 residues. Looked up from germline, CDR1 is SGHVS and CDR2 is FNYEAQ. The CDR3 DNA follows: TGTGCCAGCAGCGCGGGACAGGGGACGAACACTGAAGCTTTCTTT. Translation: CASSAGQGTNTEAFF.

The chain recombines TRBV3-1 (or the pseudogene TRBV3-2) with TRBJ2-3, with 9 bases lining up with TRBD2. Germline CDR1 LGHDT, CDR2 YNNKEL (reference sequence). V shed 1 base, J shed 4 bases, and the junction held 0 bases outside the gene matches. This CDR3 is 14 amino acids long. Here the CDR3 reads CASSQVAGADTQYF. The CDR3 DNA is TGTGCCAGCAGCCAAGTAGCGGGGGCAGATACGCAGTATTTT.